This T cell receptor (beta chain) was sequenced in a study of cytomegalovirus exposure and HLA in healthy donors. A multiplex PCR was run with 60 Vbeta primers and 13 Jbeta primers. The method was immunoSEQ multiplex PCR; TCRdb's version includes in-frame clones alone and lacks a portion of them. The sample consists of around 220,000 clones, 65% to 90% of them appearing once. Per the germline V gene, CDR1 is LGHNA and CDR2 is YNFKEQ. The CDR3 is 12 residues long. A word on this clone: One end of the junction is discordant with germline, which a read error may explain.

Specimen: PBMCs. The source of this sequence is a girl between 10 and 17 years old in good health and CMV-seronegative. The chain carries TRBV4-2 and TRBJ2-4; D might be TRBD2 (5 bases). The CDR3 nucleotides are TGTGCCAGCAGCCATCCACATCAACCCGGGAACTTC. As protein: CASSHPHQPGNF.